A single T cell receptor beta chain is shown here with its context. The PCR ran on 60 Vbeta and 13 Jbeta primers. Measured with immunoSEQ multiplex PCR; TCRdb has only the in-frame clones, and not every one. The data contain around 130,000 clones, 84% of them singletons. Germline-derived CDR1 and CDR2 are ENHRY and SYGVKD. The CDR3 runs to 12 residues. V lost 5 bases and J lost 2, with 7 bases in between. The data are from a study of cytomegalovirus exposure and HLA in healthy donors. Study background: One earlier analysis, a look at 150 million to 200 million T cells, found some 120 million unique TCR beta sequences. Most donors, around 81% of 350 to 450 genotyped, fell in the Caucasian-associated ancestry cluster.

The sequence came from a man over 45 in good health and CMV-seronegative. Source material: PBMCs. J is TRBJ2-7 and V is TRBV10-3; D call uncertain. CDR3 in amino acids: CAISPSTYEQYF. The CDR3 DNA is TGTGCCATCAGTCCCTCTACCTACGAGCAGTACTTC.